Sequencing of this T cell receptor beta chain was carried out in a study of blood T cells in healthy people across ages. The CDR3 contains 11 residues. V was cut by 3 bases and J by 1 base, with 3 bases left in between. Germline assignment: CDR1 SQVTM and CDR2 ANQGSEA. A second 7 to 11 cycle PCR used barcoded and J-beta primers. MiXCR, run by TCRdb on the 5' RACE reads, gives a single entry per CDR3 protein. The data hold over a million distinct CDR3 sequences, with 40% to 45% observed a single time. The sequence was obtained from a woman under 30 in good health. This chain joins TRBV29-1 and TRBJ2-5; unclear D gene. Sequencing used blood. The CDR3 DNA follows: TGCAGCGTTGAGGTCCAAGAGACCCAGTACTTC. Its protein is CSVEVQETQYF.